The rows below give T cell receptor beta chains drawn from one sample of a study of blood T cell repertoires in COVID-19. Profiling relied on immunoSEQ multiplex PCR, and the TCRdb table lists in-frame clones only, not all of them. Among 120,000 or so clones listed, 70% to 75% were seen once. The specimen sequenced was peripheral blood. Receptors were obtained from a man aged 55 to 69 with acute or convalescent COVID-19. The CDR3 runs from the conserved cysteine through the conserved F or W. D genes are given only for firm matches. Rows give clone size only sometimes, using once, few, many, or a class for an expanded clone.

D gene,clone size,CDR3 length,J gene,V gene,CDR3 DNA,CDR3 protein
NA,NA,12,TRBJ1-6,TRBV7-6,TGTGCCAGCAGCCCTGGAGCGTCACCCCTCCACTTT,CASSPGASPLHF
NA,NA,14,TRBJ1-3,TRBV19,TGTGCCAGTACGGCGGTTCGCTCTGGAAACACCATATATTTT,CASTAVRSGNTIYF
TRBD1,few,18,TRBJ2-6,TRBV19,TGTGCCAGTAGTAGACAGGGAGCGTGGAGGCCTGGGGCCAACGTCCTGACTTTC,CASSRQGAWRPGANVLTF
NA,NA,13,TRBJ1-2,TRBV28,TGTGCCAGCAGCTTGGGGGCTGCCTATGGCTACACCTTC,CASSLGAAYGYTF
NA,NA,14,TRBJ2-5,TRBV4-2,TGTGCCAGCAGCCAAGAGCGGGGAGGTGAGACCCAGTACTTC,CASSQERGGETQYF
NA,once,13,TRBJ1-1,TRBV12-3/TRBV12-4,TGTGCCAGCAGCTCGGGTCAACGGGTCGAAGCTTTCTTT,CASSSGQRVEAFF
TRBD2,NA,14,TRBJ2-7,TRBV6-5,TGTGCCAGCATCCTAGCGGGATGGTCCTACGAGCAGTACTTC,CASILAGWSYEQYF
TRBD1,once,14,TRBJ1-2,TRBV24-1,TGTGCCACCAGTGACAGGGACAGGGTGAGGGGCTACACCTTC,CATSDRDRVRGYTF
TRBD2,few,15,TRBJ2-2,TRBV11-2,TGTGCCAGCAGCTTAGTCCTAGCGGGAATGGGGGAGCTGTTTTTT,CASSLVLAGMGELFF
NA,few,11,TRBJ2-1,TRBV5-4,TGTGCCAGCAGCTTCGGCAATGAGCAGTTCTTC,CASSFGNEQFF
TRBD1,NA,15,TRBJ2-7,TRBV5-1,TGCGCCAGCAGCTTGGGCGGACAGGGGGGATACGAGCAGTACTTC,CASSLGGQGGYEQYF
TRBD2,NA,14,TRBJ2-3,TRBV5-1,TGCGCCAGTGCTGCGGGGGGAGCTCCAGATACGCAGTATTTT,CASAAGGAPDTQYF
NA,NA,15,TRBJ2-1,TRBV4-1,TGCGCCAGCAGCTGGAACAGGGTGGACTACAATGAGCAGTTCTTC,CASSWNRVDYNEQFF
TRBD1,NA,13,TRBJ1-5,TRBV29-1,TGCAGCGTTAGAACAGGGGGCGATCAGCCCCAGCATTTT,CSVRTGGDQPQHF
NA,NA,15,TRBJ2-3,TRBV7-3,TGTGCCAGCAGCTTGAACTGGAGAGGCACAGATACGCAGTATTTT,CASSLNWRGTDTQYF
TRBD1,NA,14,TRBJ2-1,TRBV15,TGTGCCACCAGCACTCGGGACAGACCCAATGAGCAGTTCTTC,CATSTRDRPNEQFF
TRBD1,NA,16,TRBJ2-1,TRBV7-3,TGTGCCAGCAGCCTGAGTGGACAGGCCGGACGCAATGAGCAGTTCTTC,CASSLSGQAGRNEQFF
NA,NA,15,TRBJ2-5,TRBV27,TGTGCCAGCAGTTTAGGGCGGGGGCGGACAGAGACCCAGTACTTC,CASSLGRGRTETQYF
NA,NA,14,TRBJ1-2,TRBV11-1,TGTGCCAGCAGCTTAGGCCAGGGGACCTATGGCTACACCTTC,CASSLGQGTYGYTF
NA,NA,13,TRBJ2-3,TRBV9,TGTGCCAGCAGCGTAGTGAGTTCAGATACGCAGTATTTT,CASSVVSSDTQYF
TRBD2,NA,16,TRBJ2-5,TRBV5-1,TGCGCCAGCAGCTTGGATTGGTCTAGCGGGAGGAAGACCCAGTACTTC,CASSLDWSSGRKTQYF
NA,NA,14,TRBJ2-2,TRBV18,TGTGCCAGCTCACCGCTCGGACAGACCGGGGAGCTGTTTTTT,CASSPLGQTGELFF
NA,NA,12,TRBJ1-1,TRBV9,TGTGCCAGCAGCCGGCTAGACACTGAAGCTTTCTTT,CASSRLDTEAFF
NA,NA,11,TRBJ1-2,TRBV12-3/TRBV12-4,TGTGCCAGCAGTTTGTTGAGGGACTACACCTTC,CASSLLRDYTF
TRBD2,NA,16,TRBJ2-7,TRBV6-4,TGTGCCAGCAGTGACTCTTCTAGCGGGGGGACCTACGAGCAGTACTTC,CASSDSSSGGTYEQYF
NA,NA,12,TRBJ2-2,TRBV27,TGTGCCAGCACTGATCGGCGGGGGGAGCTGTTTTTT,CASTDRRGELFF
NA,NA,13,TRBJ2-1,TRBV5-1,TGCGCCAGCAGCCCGAGGGCGGGCTATGAGCAGTTCTTC,CASSPRAGYEQFF
TRBD2,NA,17,TRBJ2-3,TRBV6-1,TGTGCCAGCAGTGAAGGCCGTCTAGCGGGGGTCGGGGATACGCAGTATTTT,CASSEGRLAGVGDTQYF
TRBD1,NA,17,TRBJ1-5,TRBV7-6,TGTGCCAGCAGCTTATCCCAGGGGGCAGGTAGCAATCAGCCCCAGCATTTT,CASSLSQGAGSNQPQHF
TRBD1,once,14,TRBJ2-1,TRBV3-1/TRBV3-2,TGTGCCAGCAGCCTGGGGACAGGGGGCAAGGAGCAGTTCTTC,CASSLGTGGKEQFF
NA,many,13,TRBJ2-7,TRBV2,TGTGCCAGCAGCGCTCAGGCCGCCTACGAGCAGTACTTC,CASSAQAAYEQYF
TRBD1,NA,14,TRBJ1-4,TRBV7-9,TGTGCCAGCAGTATCGGGACAGGGGAGGAAAAACTGTTTTTT,CASSIGTGEEKLFF
NA,NA,11,TRBJ2-7,TRBV20-1,TGCAGTGCCCCGGGGTACTACGAGCAGTACTTC,CSAPGYYEQYF
NA,few,14,TRBJ1-6,TRBV19,TGTGCCAGTAGGACGACAGGAGCGAATTCACCCCTCCACTTT,CASRTTGANSPLHF
NA,once,13,TRBJ1-2,TRBV6-5,TGTGCCAGCAGTAGGGACACTAACTATGGCTACACCTTC,CASSRDTNYGYTF
TRBD2,NA,17,TRBJ2-5,TRBV5-1,TGCGCCAGCAGCTTGGCGGGGACTAGCGGGACGGTGGAGACCCAGTACTTC,CASSLAGTSGTVETQYF
TRBD2,NA,15,TRBJ2-1,TRBV7-9,TGTGCCAGCAGCTTCGAACTAGCGGGAGGCAATGAGCAGTTCTTC,CASSFELAGGNEQFF
NA,NA,14,TRBJ1-6,TRBV11-2,TGTGCCAGCAGCTTAGATAGACAGGAATCACCCCTCCACTTT,CASSLDRQESPLHF
TRBD2,NA,16,TRBJ2-2,TRBV5-8,TGTGCCAGAAAGACTAGCGGGAGCTTAAACACCGGGGAGCTGTTTTTT,CARKTSGSLNTGELFF
TRBD1,NA,14,TRBJ2-7,TRBV30,TGTGCCTGGAGTGCCGGGACAGGGCTTTACGAGCAGTACTTC,CAWSAGTGLYEQYF
NA,NA,11,TRBJ1-5,TRBV7-8,TGTGCCAGCAGCTTCTCGGGGCCCCAGCATTTT,CASSFSGPQHF